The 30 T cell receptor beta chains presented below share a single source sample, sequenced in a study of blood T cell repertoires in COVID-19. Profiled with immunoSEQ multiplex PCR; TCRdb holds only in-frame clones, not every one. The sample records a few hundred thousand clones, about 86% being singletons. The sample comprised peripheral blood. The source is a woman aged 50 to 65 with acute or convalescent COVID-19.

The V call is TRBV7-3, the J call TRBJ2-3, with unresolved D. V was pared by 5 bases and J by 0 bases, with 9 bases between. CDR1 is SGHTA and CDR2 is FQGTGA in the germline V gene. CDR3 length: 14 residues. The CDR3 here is CASSTTPSTDTQYF. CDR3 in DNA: TGTGCCAGCAGCACGACACCAAGCACAGATACGCAGTATTTT.

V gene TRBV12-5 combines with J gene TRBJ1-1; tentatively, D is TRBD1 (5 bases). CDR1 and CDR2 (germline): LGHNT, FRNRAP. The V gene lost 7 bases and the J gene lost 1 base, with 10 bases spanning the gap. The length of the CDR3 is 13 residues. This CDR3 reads CASEGQPNTEAFF. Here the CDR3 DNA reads TGTGCTAGTGAGGGGCAGCCGAACACTGAAGCTTTCTTT.

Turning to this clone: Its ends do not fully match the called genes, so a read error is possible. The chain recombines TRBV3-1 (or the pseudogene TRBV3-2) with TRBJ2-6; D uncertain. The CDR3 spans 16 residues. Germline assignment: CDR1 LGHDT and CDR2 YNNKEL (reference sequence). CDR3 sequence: CASCQRPGTGANVLTF. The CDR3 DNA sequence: TGTGCCAGCTGCCAACGGCCAGGTACCGGGGCCAACGTCCTGACTTTC.

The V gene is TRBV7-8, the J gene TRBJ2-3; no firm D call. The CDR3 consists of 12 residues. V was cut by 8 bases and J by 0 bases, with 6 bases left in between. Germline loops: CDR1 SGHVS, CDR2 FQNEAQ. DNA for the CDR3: TGTGCCAGCTTTACTAGCACAGATACGCAGTATTTT. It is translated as CASFTSTDTQYF. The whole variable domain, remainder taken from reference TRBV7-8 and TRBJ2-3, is GAGVSQSPRYKVAKRGQDVALRCDPISGHVSLFWYQQALGQGPEFLTYFQNEAQLDKSGLPSDRFFAERPEGSVSTLKIQRTQQEDSAVYLCASFTSTDTQYFGPGTRLTVL.

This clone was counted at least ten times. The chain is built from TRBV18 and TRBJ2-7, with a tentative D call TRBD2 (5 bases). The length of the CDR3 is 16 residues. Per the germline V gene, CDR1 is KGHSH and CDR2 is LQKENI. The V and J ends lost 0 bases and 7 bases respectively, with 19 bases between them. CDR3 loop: CASSPPVSQDYTEQYF. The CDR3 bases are TGTGCCAGCTCACCACCGGTATCACAAGACTATACAGAGCAGTACTTC. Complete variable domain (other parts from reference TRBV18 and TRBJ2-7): NAGVMQNPRHLVRRRGQEARLRCSPMKGHSHVYWYRQLPEEGLKFMVYLQKENIIDESGMPKERFSAEFPKEGPSILRIQQVVRGDSAAYFCASSPPVSQDYTEQYFGPGTRLTVT.

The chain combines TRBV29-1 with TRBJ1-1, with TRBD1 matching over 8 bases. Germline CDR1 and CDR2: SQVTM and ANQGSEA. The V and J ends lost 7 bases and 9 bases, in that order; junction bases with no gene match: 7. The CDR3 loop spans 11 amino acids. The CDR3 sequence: CSAWTGPKAFF. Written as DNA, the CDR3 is TGCAGCGCCTGGACAGGGCCTAAAGCTTTCTTT.

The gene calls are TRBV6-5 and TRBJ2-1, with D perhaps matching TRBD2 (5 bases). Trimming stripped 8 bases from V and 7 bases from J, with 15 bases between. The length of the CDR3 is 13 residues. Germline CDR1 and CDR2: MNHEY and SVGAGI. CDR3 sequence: CASYYAPGNEQFF. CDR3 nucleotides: TGTGCCAGCTACTATGCGCCGGGGAATGAGCAGTTCTTC.

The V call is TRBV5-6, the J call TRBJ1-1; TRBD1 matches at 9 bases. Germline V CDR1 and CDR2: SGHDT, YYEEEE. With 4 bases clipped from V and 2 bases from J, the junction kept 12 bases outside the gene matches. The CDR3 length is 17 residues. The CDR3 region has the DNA TGTGCCAGCAGCACTCTAACCGGGACAGGGAGCAACACTGAAGCTTTCTTT. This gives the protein CASSTLTGTGSNTEAFF.

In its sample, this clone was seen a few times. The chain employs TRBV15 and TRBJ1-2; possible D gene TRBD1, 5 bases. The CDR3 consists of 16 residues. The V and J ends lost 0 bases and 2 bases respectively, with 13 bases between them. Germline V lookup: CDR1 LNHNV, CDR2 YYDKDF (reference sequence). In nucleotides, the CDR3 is TGTGCCACCAGCAGAGATGCGACAGCTTCCAACTATGGCTACACCTTC. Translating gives CATSRDATASNYGYTF.

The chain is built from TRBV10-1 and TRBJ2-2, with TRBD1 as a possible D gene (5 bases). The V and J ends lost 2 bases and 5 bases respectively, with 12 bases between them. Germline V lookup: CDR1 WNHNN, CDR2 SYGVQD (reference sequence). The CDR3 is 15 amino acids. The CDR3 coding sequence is TGCGCCAGCAGTGAGGCCAGGGCAGAAACCGGGGAGCTGTTTTTT. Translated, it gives CASSEARAETGELFF.

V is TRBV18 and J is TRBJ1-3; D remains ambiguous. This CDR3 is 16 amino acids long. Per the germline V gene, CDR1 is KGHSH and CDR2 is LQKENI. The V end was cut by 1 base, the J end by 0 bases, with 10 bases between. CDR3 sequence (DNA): TGTGCCAGCTCACCACAAGTACAGAACTCTGGAAACACCATATATTTT. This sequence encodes CASSPQVQNSGNTIYF.

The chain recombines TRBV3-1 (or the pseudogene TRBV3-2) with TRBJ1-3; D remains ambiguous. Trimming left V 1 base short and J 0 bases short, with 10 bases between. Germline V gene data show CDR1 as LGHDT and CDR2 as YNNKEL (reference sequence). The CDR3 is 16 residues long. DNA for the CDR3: TGTGCCAGCAGCCAAGGGGCTACTGGCTCTGGAAACACCATATATTTT. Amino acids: CASSQGATGSGNTIYF.

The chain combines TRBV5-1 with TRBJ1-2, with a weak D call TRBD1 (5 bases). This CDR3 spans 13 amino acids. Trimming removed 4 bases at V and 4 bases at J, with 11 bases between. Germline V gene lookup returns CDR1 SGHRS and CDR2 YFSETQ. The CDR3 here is CASSLDTSYGYTF. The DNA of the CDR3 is TGCGCCAGCAGCCTGGACACATCCTATGGCTACACCTTC. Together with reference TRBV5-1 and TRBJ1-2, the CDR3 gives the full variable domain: KAGVTQTPRYLIKTRGQQVTLSCSPISGHRSVSWYQQTPGQGLQFLFEYFSETQRNKGNFPGRFSGRQFSNSRSEMNVSTLELGDSALYLCASSLDTSYGYTFGSGTRLTVV.

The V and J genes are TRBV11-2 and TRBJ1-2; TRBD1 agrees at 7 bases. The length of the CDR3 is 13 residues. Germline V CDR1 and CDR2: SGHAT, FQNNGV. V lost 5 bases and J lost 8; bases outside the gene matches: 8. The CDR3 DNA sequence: TGTGCCAGCAGCCGTGACAGGGCTCGGGGCTACACCTTC. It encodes CASSRDRARGYTF.

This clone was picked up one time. The CDR3 region has the DNA TGTGCCAGCAGTGAATGGACATATAGCAATCAGCCCCAGCATTTT. This encodes CASSEWTYSNQPQHF. V gene TRBV6-1 combines with J gene TRBJ1-5; a possible D gene is TRBD1 (5 bases). Trimming took 2 bases from V and 0 from J, leaving 8 bases between them. Germline V gives CDR1 MNHNS, CDR2 SASEGT. CDR3 length equals 15 residues.

CDR3 in amino acids: CASSFSGSGANVLTF. The CDR3 region has the DNA TGTGCCAGCAGCTTTTCAGGGTCGGGGGCCAACGTCCTGACTTTC. The J gene is TRBJ2-6, the V gene TRBV7-3, with D tentatively TRBD1 (5 bases). Germline V gene sequence: CDR1 SGHTA, CDR2 FQGTGA. V lost 3 bases and J 4 bases, leaving 10 bases between the germline ends. The CDR3 is made up of 15 amino acids.

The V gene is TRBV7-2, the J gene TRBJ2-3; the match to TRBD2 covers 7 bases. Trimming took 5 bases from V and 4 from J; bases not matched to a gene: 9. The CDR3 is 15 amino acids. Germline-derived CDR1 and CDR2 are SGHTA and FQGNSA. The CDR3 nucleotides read TGTGCCAGCAGCCCGGGCGGGAGTGAGGCAGATACGCAGTATTTT. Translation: CASSPGGSEADTQYF.

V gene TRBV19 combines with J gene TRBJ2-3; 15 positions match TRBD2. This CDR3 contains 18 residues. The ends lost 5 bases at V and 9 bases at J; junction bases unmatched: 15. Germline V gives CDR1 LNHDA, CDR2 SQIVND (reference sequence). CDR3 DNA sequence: TGTGCCAGTAGTTCCCTGGGACTAGCGGGGGGCTCGCAATTCACGCAGTATTTT. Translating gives CASSSLGLAGGSQFTQYF.

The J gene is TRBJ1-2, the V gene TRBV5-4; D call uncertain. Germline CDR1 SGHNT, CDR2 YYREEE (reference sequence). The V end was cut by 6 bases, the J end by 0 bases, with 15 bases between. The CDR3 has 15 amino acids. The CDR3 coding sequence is TGTGCCAGCACCACAGCACAGCTCCCTAACTATGGCTACACCTTC. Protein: CASTTAQLPNYGYTF.

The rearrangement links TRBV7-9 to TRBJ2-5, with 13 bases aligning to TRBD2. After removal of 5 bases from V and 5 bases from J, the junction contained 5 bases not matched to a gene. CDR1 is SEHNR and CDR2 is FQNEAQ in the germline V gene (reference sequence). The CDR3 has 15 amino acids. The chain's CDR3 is CASSKGLAGMETQYF. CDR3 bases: TGTGCCAGCAGCAAGGGACTAGCGGGGATGGAGACCCAGTACTTC.

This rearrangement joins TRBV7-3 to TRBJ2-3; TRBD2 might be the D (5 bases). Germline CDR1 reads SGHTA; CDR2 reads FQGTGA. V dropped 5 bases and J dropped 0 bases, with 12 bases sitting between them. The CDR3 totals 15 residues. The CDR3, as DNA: TGTGCCAGCAGCCCGACCGGGGTTAGCACAGATACGCAGTATTTT. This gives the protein CASSPTGVSTDTQYF.

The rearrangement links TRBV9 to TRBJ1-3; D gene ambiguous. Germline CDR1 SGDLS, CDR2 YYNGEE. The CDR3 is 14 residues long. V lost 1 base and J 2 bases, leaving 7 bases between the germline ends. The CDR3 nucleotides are TGTGCCAGCAGCGTAACCACAGCTGGAAACACCATATATTTT. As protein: CASSVTTAGNTIYF.

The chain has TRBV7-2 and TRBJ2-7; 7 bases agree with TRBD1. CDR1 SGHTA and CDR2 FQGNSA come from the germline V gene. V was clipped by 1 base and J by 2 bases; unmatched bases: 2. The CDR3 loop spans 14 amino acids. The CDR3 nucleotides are TGTGCCAGCAGCTTAGGAGGGACAGCCTACGAGCAGTACTTC. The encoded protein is CASSLGGTAYEQYF.

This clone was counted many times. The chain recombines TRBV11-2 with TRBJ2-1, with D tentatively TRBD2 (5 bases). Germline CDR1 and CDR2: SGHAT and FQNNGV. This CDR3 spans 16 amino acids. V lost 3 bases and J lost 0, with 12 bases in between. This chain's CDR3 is CASSFSVGLSYNEQFF. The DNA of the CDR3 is TGTGCCAGCAGCTTTAGCGTCGGGCTCTCCTACAATGAGCAGTTCTTC.

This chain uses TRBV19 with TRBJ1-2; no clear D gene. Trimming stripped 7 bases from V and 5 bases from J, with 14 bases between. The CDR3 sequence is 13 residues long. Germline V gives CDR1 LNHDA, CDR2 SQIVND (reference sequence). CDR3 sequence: CASTTLGSYGYTF. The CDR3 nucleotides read TGTGCCAGTACCACCCTTGGCAGTTATGGCTACACCTTC.

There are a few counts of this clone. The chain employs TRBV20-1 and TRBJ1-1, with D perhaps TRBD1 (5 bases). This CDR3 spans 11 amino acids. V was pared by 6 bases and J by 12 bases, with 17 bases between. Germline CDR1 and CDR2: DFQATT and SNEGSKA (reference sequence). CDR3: CSASQGRSTFF. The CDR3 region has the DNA TGCAGTGCGAGTCAGGGCAGGTCAACTTTCTTT.

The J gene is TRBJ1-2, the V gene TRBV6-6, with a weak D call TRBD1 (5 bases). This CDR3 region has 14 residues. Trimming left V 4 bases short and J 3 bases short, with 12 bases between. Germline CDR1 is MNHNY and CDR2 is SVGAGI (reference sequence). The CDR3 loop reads CASSSPTVYYGYTF. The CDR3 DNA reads TGTGCCAGCAGTTCCCCGACAGTCTACTATGGCTACACCTTC.

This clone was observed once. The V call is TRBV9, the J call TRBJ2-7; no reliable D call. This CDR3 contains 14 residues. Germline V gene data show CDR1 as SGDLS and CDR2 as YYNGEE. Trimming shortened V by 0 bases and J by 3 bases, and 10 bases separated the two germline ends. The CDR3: CASSVGGLDYEQYF. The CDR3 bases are TGTGCCAGCAGCGTAGGAGGCTTAGACTACGAGCAGTACTTC.

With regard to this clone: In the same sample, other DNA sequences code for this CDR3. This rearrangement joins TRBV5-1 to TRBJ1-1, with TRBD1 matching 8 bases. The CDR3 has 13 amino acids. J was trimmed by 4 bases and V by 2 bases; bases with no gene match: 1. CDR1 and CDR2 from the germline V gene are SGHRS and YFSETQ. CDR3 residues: CASSFTGGTEAFF. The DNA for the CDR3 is TGCGCCAGCAGCTTCACAGGGGGCACTGAAGCTTTCTTT.

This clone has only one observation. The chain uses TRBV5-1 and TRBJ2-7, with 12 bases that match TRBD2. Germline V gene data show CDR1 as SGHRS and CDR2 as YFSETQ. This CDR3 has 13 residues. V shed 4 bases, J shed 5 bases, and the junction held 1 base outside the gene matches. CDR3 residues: CASSPSGRDEQYF. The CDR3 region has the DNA TGCGCCAGCAGCCCTAGCGGGAGGGACGAGCAGTACTTC.